Below, 25 T cell receptor beta chains from the same sample are listed, as sequenced in a study of T cell clusters in autoimmune cytopenias. Some 40,000 genome equivalents of blood DNA were amplified for TRB. Multiplex touch-down PCR amplified TRB using TRB-A and TRB-B pools in one tube. For each CDR3 protein, TCRdb gives one entry from its re-call of the multiplex PCR reads, without DNA. Its clone listing holds 6,100 or so distinct CDR3 sequences. The sample also formed part of further work on T cell repertoires in aging, cancer and after chemotherapy.

Sequences were obtained from peripheral blood. The receptors come from a human donor in good health.

The chain carries TRBV30 and TRBJ1-5; TCRdb names TRBD1, which stays unverified in the absence of DNA. CDR1 and CDR2 from the germline V gene are GTSNPN and SVGIG (reference sequence). This CDR3 is built from 15 residues. The CDR3: CAWSRGGGGNQPQHF.

The V and J genes are TRBV6-1 and TRBJ1-1. Germline V gene data show CDR1 as MNHNS and CDR2 as SASEGT. The CDR3 runs 14 residues. CDR3: CASSETWRSTEAFF.

The chain employs TRBV27 and TRBJ2-7; TCRdb reports TRBD2, a call that lacks DNA to check it against. The CDR3 length is 13 residues. In germline, CDR1 is MNHEY, CDR2 SMNVEV (reference sequence). The CDR3: CASSLVKGYEQYF.

This clonotype shows up as hyperexpanded by frequency. V is TRBV6-6 and J is TRBJ2-7. The germline gives CDR1 MNHNY, CDR2 SVGAGI (reference sequence). There are 13 residues in the CDR3. Here the CDR3 reads CASSDAGPNEQYF.

The chain carries TRBV6-2 or TRBV6-3 and TRBJ2-1; TCRdb proposes TRBD2, but this gene call is untestable without DNA. The CDR3 sequence is 16 residues long. Germline CDR1 is MNHEY and CDR2 is SVGEGT. CDR3 region: CASSYPASGRVNEQFF.

This clonotype registers medium-sized (0.01 to 0.1%) by frequency. The genes are TRBV29-1 and TRBJ2-2. Germline CDR1 is SQVTM and CDR2 is ANQGSEA. The CDR3 spans 12 residues. CDR3 sequence reads: CSVDGNTGELFF.

This sequence joins TRBV5-4 and TRBJ2-1. This CDR3 spans 14 amino acids. Germline V gene sequence: CDR1 SGHNT, CDR2 YYREEE (reference sequence). Here the CDR3 reads CASSSGLVYNEQFF.

This chain uses TRBV30 with TRBJ2-1; without DNA, the TCRdb call of TRBD2 cannot be checked. Germline values: CDR1 GTSNPN, CDR2 SVGIG (reference sequence). The CDR3 covers 13 residues. The CDR3 spells CAWSPLGLVEQFF.

V usage is TRBV6-2 or TRBV6-3 and J usage is TRBJ2-3; without DNA, the TCRdb call of TRBD2 cannot be checked. The CDR3 spans 17 residues. Germline V gene sequence: CDR1 MNHEY, CDR2 SVGEGT. The CDR3 loop reads CASSYPNLAGATDTQYF.

This chain uses TRBV12-3 or TRBV12-4 with TRBJ2-1; TCRdb's assignment of TRBD2 cannot be checked, as there is no DNA. The CDR3 runs to 13 residues. The CDR3 is CASWREGSNEQFF.

This clonotype is identified as medium-sized (0.01 to 0.1%) from frequency. This chain joins TRBV12-3 or TRBV12-4 and TRBJ1-5; TCRdb selects TRBD1, and the lack of DNA leaves this call unchecked. There are 19 residues in the CDR3. CDR3 amino acids: CASSLAGRILKEDNQPQHF.

CDR3 loop: CAWRDSYNSPLHF. The chain joins TRBV30 to TRBJ1-6. CDR1 is GTSNPN and CDR2 is SVGIG in the germline V gene (reference sequence). This CDR3 spans 13 amino acids.

The chain employs TRBV6-5 and TRBJ2-2; TCRdb returns TRBD2, unconfirmable since there is no DNA. The CDR3 is made up of 16 amino acids. Germline V gene lookup returns CDR1 MNHEY and CDR2 SVGAGI. The CDR3: CASSYQGLPTTRELFF.

CDR3 in amino acids: CAISDNQNSYEQYF. The chain couples TRBV10-3 to TRBJ2-7. CDR1 ENHRY and CDR2 SYGVKD come from the germline V gene. The CDR3 covers 14 residues.

This rearrangement joins TRBV12-3 or TRBV12-4 to TRBJ2-1; TCRdb reports TRBD1, a call that lacks DNA to check it against. The CDR3 covers 14 residues. The CDR3 is CASSLVGGYNEQFF.

The chain is built from TRBV6-1 and TRBJ1-1; TCRdb reports TRBD1, a call that lacks DNA to check it against. This CDR3 is built from 15 residues. CDR1 is MNHNS and CDR2 is SASEGT in the germline V gene. CDR3 region: CASRKPFKGDTEAFF.

The chain recombines TRBV5-1 with TRBJ2-1; the D gene TCRdb calls, TRBD2, cannot be checked with no DNA. This CDR3 contains 15 residues. Germline lookup yields CDR1 SGHRS and CDR2 YFSETQ. Here the CDR3 reads CASSLADPSSDEQFF.

V and J are TRBV4-1 and TRBJ2-6; TCRdb lists TRBD1, though no DNA is available to test this call. This CDR3 is built from 18 residues. Germline V gene lookup returns CDR1 MGHRA and CDR2 YSYEKL. The CDR3 is CASSQDPGRISGANVLTF.

The chain employs TRBV18 and TRBJ2-3; there is no DNA to check the TCRdb D call of TRBD1. The CDR3 loop spans 15 amino acids. Germline CDR1 is KGHSH and CDR2 is LQKENI. CDR3 protein: CASSPYEGADDTQYF.

V usage is TRBV6-5 and J usage is TRBJ1-1. The CDR3 consists of 16 residues. From germline, CDR1 is MNHEY and CDR2 SVGAGI. The CDR3 loop reads CASRHTGGRGFTEAFF.

According to its frequency, this clonotype is medium-sized. The V and J genes are TRBV5-5 and TRBJ2-2. This CDR3 is built from 13 residues. Germline loops: CDR1 SGHKS, CDR2 YYEKEE (reference sequence). This CDR3 reads CASSLDLNGELFF.

The V call is TRBV29-1, the J call TRBJ2-1; TCRdb names TRBD2, which stays unverified in the absence of DNA. The CDR3 consists of 13 residues. Germline V gene sequence: CDR1 SQVTM, CDR2 ANQGSEA. The CDR3 loop reads CSVESTRGGSPFF.

This clonotype is medium-sized (0.01 to 0.1%) by frequency. The V call is TRBV19, the J call TRBJ2-7; TCRdb proposes TRBD1, but this gene call is untestable without DNA. This CDR3 region has 14 residues. Germline assignment: CDR1 LNHDA and CDR2 SQIVND (reference sequence). This CDR3 reads CASSPRTASSGQYF.

Frequency places this clonotype as medium-sized. The rearrangement joins TRBV19 to TRBJ2-3; there is no DNA to check the TCRdb D call of TRBD2. The germline gives CDR1 LNHDA, CDR2 SQIVND (reference sequence). CDR3 length equals 16 residues. Here the CDR3 reads CASVASGGLSTDTQYF.

This chain uses TRBV5-5 with TRBJ2-5. Germline CDR1 and CDR2: SGHKS and YYEKEE (reference sequence). The CDR3 covers 14 residues. The CDR3 reads CASSLEFTLETQYF.